These T cell receptor beta chains were read from a single sample in a study of cytomegalovirus exposure and HLA in healthy donors. Method: immunoSEQ multiplex PCR; TCRdb's copy keeps in-frame clones and lacks some. The sample consists of under 200,000 clones, roughly 90% of them appearing once. The sequenced material came from PBMCs. The receptors shown here come from a woman aged 18-29 years in good health and CMV-seronegative. The CDR3 runs from the conserved cysteine through the conserved F or W. Each record gives: J gene, D gene, clone size, V gene, CDR3 DNA, CDR3 protein. A D gene is named only where the DNA matches it firmly. Only part of the rows carry a size: once, few, many, or a class if the clone is expanded.

TRBJ1-1,NA,NA,TRBV4-2,TGTGCCAGCAGCACAATGAACACTGAAGCTTTCTTT,CASSTMNTEAFF
TRBJ2-1,TRBD1,NA,TRBV6-1,TGTGCCAGCAGTGACCCGGGACAGGGTAGGCAGTTCTTC,CASSDPGQGRQFF
TRBJ2-7,TRBD2,NA,TRBV28,TGTGCCAGCAGCTCTCTAGCGGGAGTGTCCGAGCAGTACTTC,CASSSLAGVSEQYF
TRBJ2-7,NA,NA,TRBV6-6,TGTGCCAGCAGGGACGGGAGTTCCTACGAGCAGTACTTC,CASRDGSSYEQYF
TRBJ2-1,TRBD1,once,TRBV25-1,TGTGCCAGCCGGGACAGCGAGTCTCATTATGAGCAGTTCTTC,CASRDSESHYEQFF
TRBJ1-5,NA,NA,TRBV2,TGTGCCAGCAGTCCACAGGTCGATCAGCCCCAGCATTTT,CASSPQVDQPQHF
TRBJ2-5,NA,NA,TRBV14,TGTGCCAGCAGCCCTTTGGGGATGGGGCTGGAGACCCAGTACTTC,CASSPLGMGLETQYF
TRBJ1-1,NA,NA,TRBV7-3,TGTGCCAGCAGCTTAGGGGGCAGGCGTGAAGCTTTCTTT,CASSLGGRREAFF
TRBJ2-1,TRBD1,NA,TRBV27,TGTGCCAGCAGTTTAGATGGGACAGGGTACAATGAGCAGTTCTTC,CASSLDGTGYNEQFF
TRBJ1-3,NA,NA,TRBV30,TGTGCCTGGGTCTCGGCCTACAGGTCTGGAAACACCATATATTTT,CAWVSAYRSGNTIYF
TRBJ2-7,NA,NA,TRBV15,TGTGCCACCAGCAGAGACAGGGACTCCTACGAGCAGTACTTC,CATSRDRDSYEQYF
TRBJ2-2,NA,NA,TRBV28,TGTGCCAGCACCGAAAAAGGGGCTAACACCGGGGAGCTGTTTTTT,CASTEKGANTGELFF
TRBJ2-7,NA,many,TRBV19,TGTGCCAGTAGTATAGGTGAGGGATCCTACGAGCAGTACTTC,CASSIGEGSYEQYF
TRBJ2-3,NA,NA,TRBV6-1,TGTGCCAGCAGTGAAGGAAGGGGGTCCCCAGATACGCAGTATTTT,CASSEGRGSPDTQYF
TRBJ1-2,TRBD1,NA,TRBV27,TGTGCCAGCAGAGGGGGGACAGAGGGGCTTGGCTATGGCTACACCTTC,CASRGGTEGLGYGYTF
TRBJ2-7,TRBD1,NA,TRBV11-3,TGTGCCAGCAGCTTAGAGGGGACAGGGAGCGAGCAGTACTTC,CASSLEGTGSEQYF
TRBJ2-3,TRBD2,NA,TRBV7-8,TGTGCCAGCAGCTTGGGACTACAAACAGATACGCAGTATTTT,CASSLGLQTDTQYF
TRBJ1-1,TRBD1,NA,TRBV6-1,TGTGCCGCGTCACAGGGGAATCAGCCGAACACTGAAGCTTTCTTT,CAASQGNQPNTEAFF
TRBJ2-1,NA,once,TRBV27,TGTGCCAGCAGTAGCGCGGCCTACAATGAGCAGTTCTTC,CASSSAAYNEQFF
TRBJ2-1,NA,NA,TRBV28,TGTGCCAGCAGTTTAGGTTCAGGTTGGCATGAGCAGTTCTTC,CASSLGSGWHEQFF
TRBJ1-2,TRBD1,NA,TRBV28,TGTGCCAGCATCGAAGGTGGACAGGGTATTAATCGCTATGGCTACACCTTC,CASIEGGQGINRYGYTF
TRBJ2-1,TRBD2,few,TRBV5-4,TGTGCCAGCAGCTTCGAGCGGGGATACAATGAGCAGTTCTTC,CASSFERGYNEQFF
TRBJ2-1,TRBD1,NA,TRBV5-1,TGCGCCAGCAGCTGGGCCGGGACAGGATTAAGTAATGAGCAGTTCTTC,CASSWAGTGLSNEQFF
TRBJ1-1,NA,NA,TRBV7-8,TGTGCCAGCAGCTCAGAAATTCGTCGGGCAGGGGAAGCTTTCTTT,CASSSEIRRAGEAFF
TRBJ2-1,TRBD2,NA,TRBV4-1,TGCGCCAGCAGCCAACTCCTCCATAGCGGGGGGGCGGGGTTCTTC,CASSQLLHSGGAGFF
TRBJ1-5,NA,NA,TRBV30,TGTGCCTGGAGCGGGGGGAGTCAGCCCCAGCATTTT,CAWSGGSQPQHF
TRBJ2-7,TRBD1,NA,TRBV28,TGTGCCAGCAGTCCCCGGGACAGTCCCTACGAGCAGTACTTC,CASSPRDSPYEQYF
TRBJ2-5,TRBD2,NA,TRBV4-1,TGCGCCAGCAGCCAAGGGCTAGCGGGGGTGGGAGAGACCCAGTACTTC,CASSQGLAGVGETQYF